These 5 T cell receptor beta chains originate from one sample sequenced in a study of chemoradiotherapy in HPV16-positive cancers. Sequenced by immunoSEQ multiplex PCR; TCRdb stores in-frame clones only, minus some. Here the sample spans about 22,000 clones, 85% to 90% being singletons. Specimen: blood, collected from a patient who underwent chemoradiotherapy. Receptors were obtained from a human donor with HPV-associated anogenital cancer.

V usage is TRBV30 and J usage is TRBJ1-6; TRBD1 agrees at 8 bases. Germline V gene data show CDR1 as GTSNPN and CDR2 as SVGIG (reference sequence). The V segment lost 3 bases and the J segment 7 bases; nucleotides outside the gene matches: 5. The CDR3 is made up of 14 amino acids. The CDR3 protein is CAWSTGQDNSPLHF. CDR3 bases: TGTGCCTGGAGCACGGGACAGGACAATTCACCCCTCCACTTT. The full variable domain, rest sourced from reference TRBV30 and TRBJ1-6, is SQTIHQWPATLVQPVGSPLSLECTVEGTSNPNLYWYRQAAGRGLQLLFYSVGIGQISSEVPQNLSASRPQDRQFILSSKKLLLSDSGFYLCAWSTGQDNSPLHFGNGTRLTVT.

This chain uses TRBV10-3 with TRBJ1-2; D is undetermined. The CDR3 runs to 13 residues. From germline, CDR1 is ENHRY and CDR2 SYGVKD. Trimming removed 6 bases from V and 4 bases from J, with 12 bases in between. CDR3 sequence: CAIRNSASYGYTF. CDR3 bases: TGTGCCATCAGGAACAGCGCCAGCTATGGCTACACCTTC.

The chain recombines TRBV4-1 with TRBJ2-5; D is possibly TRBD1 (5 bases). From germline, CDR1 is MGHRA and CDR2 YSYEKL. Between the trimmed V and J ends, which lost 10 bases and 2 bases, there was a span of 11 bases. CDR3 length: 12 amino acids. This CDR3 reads CATQGLQETQYF. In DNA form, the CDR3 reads TGCGCCACCCAGGGCTTGCAAGAGACCCAGTACTTC.

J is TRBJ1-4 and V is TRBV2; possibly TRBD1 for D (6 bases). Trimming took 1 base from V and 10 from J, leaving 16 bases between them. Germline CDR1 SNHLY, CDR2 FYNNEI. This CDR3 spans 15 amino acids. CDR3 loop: CASSEGAGVVGKLFF. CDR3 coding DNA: TGTGCCAGCAGTGAAGGGGCAGGGGTGGTTGGAAAACTGTTTTTT.

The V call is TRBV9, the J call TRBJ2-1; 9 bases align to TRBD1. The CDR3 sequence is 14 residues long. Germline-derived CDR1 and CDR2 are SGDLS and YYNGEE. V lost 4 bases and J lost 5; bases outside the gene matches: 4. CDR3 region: CASSRQGGNNEQFF. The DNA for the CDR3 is TGTGCCAGCAGCCGACAGGGGGGGAACAATGAGCAGTTCTTC.